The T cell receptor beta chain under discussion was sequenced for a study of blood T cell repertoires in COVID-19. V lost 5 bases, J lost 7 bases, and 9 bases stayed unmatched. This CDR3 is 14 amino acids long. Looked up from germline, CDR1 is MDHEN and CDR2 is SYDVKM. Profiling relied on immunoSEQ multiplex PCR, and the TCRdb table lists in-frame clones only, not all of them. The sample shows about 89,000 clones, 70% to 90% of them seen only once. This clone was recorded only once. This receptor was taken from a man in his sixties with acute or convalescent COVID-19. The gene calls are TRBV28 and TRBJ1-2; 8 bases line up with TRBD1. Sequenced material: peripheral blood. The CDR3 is CASSQPDRGGGYTF. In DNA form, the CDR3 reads TGTGCCAGCAGTCAGCCCGACAGGGGTGGTGGCTACACCTTC.